These T cell receptor beta chains were read from a single sample in a study of stem cell transplantation in POMP-related autoinflammatory disease. Repertoires were generated with immunoSEQ multiplex PCR, while TCRdb's copy carries only in-frame clones and drops some. The data contain some 70,000 clones, more than 75% of them singletons. Sequencing was performed on CD4+ T cells from PBMCs, taken after stem cell transplantation. These receptors were taken from a human patient with POMP-related autoinflammation and immune dysregulation (PRAID). Some T cells may possibly be graft donor cells. CDR3s leave out the opening cysteine and the closing phenylalanine or tryptophan. Each record gives: D gene, V gene, CDR3 protein. D genes are given only for firm matches.

. | TRBV28 | ASSPGMEPQH
. | TRBV7-3 | ASSPQYNGELF
TRBD2 | TRBV10-3 | AISEPSGGGTDTQY
. | TRBV6-1 | ASSESGVGEKLF
. | TRBV28 | ASSLLSTGELF
TRBD1 | TRBV10-3 | ATRQGNQPQH
. | TRBV18 | ASSLRDTNQPQH
. | TRBV2 | ASKGVYSNQPQH
. | TRBV5-1 | ASSQRLGSTDTQY
. | TRBV10-3 | AISEHRATNYGYT
TRBD2 | TRBV6-5 | ASSWTSFDNEQF
. | TRBV3-1/TRBV3-2 | ASSQERGSTEAF
. | TRBV18 | ASSPYAQGDTDTQY
. | TRBV5-4 | ASSLGGASGSTDTQY
. | TRBV28 | ASSSPWDYRAAHNQPQH
TRBD1 | TRBV3-1/TRBV3-2 | ASSQDRGTGVQETQY
. | TRBV4-2 | ASSQARGASTDTQY
. | TRBV28 | ASSFDGRDTIY
. | TRBV4-1 | ASSQVGAATGELF
TRBD2 | TRBV5-5 | ASSLVGLAGGKAYEQY
. | TRBV6-1 | ASSETGANVLT
TRBD2 | TRBV5-8 | ASSLWPGAGGPPDTQY
TRBD1 | TRBV5-1 | ASSLGSGGGEKLF
. | TRBV18 | ASSPRGGIGTDTQY
. | TRBV19 | ASRGDYSNQPQH
. | TRBV5-5 | ASSLGPTGTSGMAQH
. | TRBV5-1 | ASTRDEPYNEQF
. | TRBV4-1 | ASSLDGTGWDEQY
TRBD2 | TRBV5-1 | ASSLRELAGNNEQF
TRBD2 | TRBV12-5 | ASGLVRGSGTTDTQY
. | TRBV5-8 | ASSLAGGRSYGYT